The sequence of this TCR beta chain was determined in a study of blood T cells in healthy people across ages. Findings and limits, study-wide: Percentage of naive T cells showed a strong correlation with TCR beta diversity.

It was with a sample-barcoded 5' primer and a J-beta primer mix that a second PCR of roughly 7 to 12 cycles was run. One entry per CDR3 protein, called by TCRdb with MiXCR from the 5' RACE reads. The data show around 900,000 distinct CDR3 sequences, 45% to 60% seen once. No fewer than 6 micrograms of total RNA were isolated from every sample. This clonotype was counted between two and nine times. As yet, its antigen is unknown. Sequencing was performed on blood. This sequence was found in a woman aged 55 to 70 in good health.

CDR3 in DNA: TGTGCCAGCAGCCGGACTAGCGGCAAGTGGTACTTC. The encoded protein is CASSRTSGKWYF. V is TRBV7-9 and J is TRBJ2-5; 10 nucleotides match TRBD2. J lost 13 bases, V lost 5 bases, and 7 bases had no gene match. CDR1 and CDR2 from the germline V gene are SEHNR and FQNEAQ (reference sequence). This CDR3 is built from 12 residues.